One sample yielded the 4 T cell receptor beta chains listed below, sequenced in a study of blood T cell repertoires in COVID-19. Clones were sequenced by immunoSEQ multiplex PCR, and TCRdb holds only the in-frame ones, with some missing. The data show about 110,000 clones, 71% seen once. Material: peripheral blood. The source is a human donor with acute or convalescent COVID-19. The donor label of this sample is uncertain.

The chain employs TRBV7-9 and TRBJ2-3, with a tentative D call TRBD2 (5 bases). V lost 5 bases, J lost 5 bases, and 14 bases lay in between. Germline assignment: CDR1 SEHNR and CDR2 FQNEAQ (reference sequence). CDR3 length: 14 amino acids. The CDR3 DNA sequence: TGTGCCAGCAGCCACACTCCGAGGGAAGATACGCAGTATTTT. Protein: CASSHTPREDTQYF.

The CDR3 nucleotides are TGTGCCAGCACCGTGGACAGGTCCTACGAGCAGTACTTC. Its translation: CASTVDRSYEQYF. V is TRBV2 and J is TRBJ2-7, with 7 bases matching TRBD1. This CDR3 is built from 13 residues. J gave up 1 base and V 7 bases, and 4 bases lay outside the gene matches. Germline V gives CDR1 SNHLY, CDR2 FYNNEI.

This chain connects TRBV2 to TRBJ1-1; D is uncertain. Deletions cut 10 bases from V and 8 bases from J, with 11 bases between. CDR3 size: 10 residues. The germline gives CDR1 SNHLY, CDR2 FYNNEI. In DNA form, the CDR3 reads TGTGCCACCTCTCCCCGGGAAGCTTTCTTT. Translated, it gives CATSPREAFF.

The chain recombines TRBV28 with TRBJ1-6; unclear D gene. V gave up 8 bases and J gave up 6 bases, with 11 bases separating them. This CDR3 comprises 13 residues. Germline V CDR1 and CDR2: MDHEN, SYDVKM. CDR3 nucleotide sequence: TGTGCCAGCGGGCTCCCTCCTAATTCACCCCTCCACTTT. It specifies CASGLPPNSPLHF.